This paragraph covers one TCR beta chain sequence. Its antigen is undetermined. These data come from a study of cytomegalovirus exposure and HLA in healthy donors. Study summary: There were about 85 million unique TCRs (from HLA-typed donors) in an early data release.

PCR employed 60 Vbeta and 13 Jbeta primers. Sequenced by immunoSEQ multiplex PCR; TCRdb stores in-frame clones only, minus some. The table includes 130,000 or so clones, approximately 82% detected once. V dropped 5 bases and J dropped 4 bases, with 8 bases sitting between them. The CDR3 contains 11 residues. Germline CDR1 is SQVTM and CDR2 is ANQGSEA. It was healthy bone marrow donors who served as donors. General study results and limits: TCR beta chains associated with HLA were, in a later analysis, more clonally expanded than equally common others. Later, an analysis found that common viral pathogens appeared to be linked with several of the most significant clusters.

The chain joins TRBV29-1 to TRBJ1-1, with a weak D call TRBD1 (5 bases). Sequencing input: PBMCs. This receptor was obtained from a woman aged 18 to 35 in good health and CMV-seropositive. The CDR3 sequence is CSVSGFTEAFF. The DNA for the CDR3 is TGCAGCGTTTCAGGGTTCACTGAAGCTTTCTTT.